These 20 T cell receptor beta chains were all obtained from the same sample, sequenced in a study of cytomegalovirus exposure and HLA in healthy donors. 60 Vbeta and 13 Jbeta primers were used in PCR. Profiling relied on immunoSEQ multiplex PCR, and the TCRdb table lists in-frame clones only, not all of them. The sample shows about 160,000 clones, about four fifths of them seen only once. Sequenced material: PBMCs. The receptors here all came from a woman between 50 and 59 years old in good health and CMV-seronegative.

The rearrangement uses TRBV28 and TRBJ1-5; D remains unclear. The V end lost 6 bases, the J end lost 2 bases, and 17 bases lay between the germline ends. The length of the CDR3 is 16 residues. Looked up from germline, CDR1 is MDHEN and CDR2 is SYDVKM. The CDR3 DNA sequence: TGTGCCAGCAGCACTGGCACCGTTCTAGGCAATCAGCCCCAGCATTTT. The encoded protein is CASSTGTVLGNQPQHF.

This chain connects TRBV11-2 to TRBJ2-1; possible D gene TRBD1, 6 bases. The length of the CDR3 is 15 residues. V lost 7 bases and J lost 2, with 15 bases in between. The germline gives CDR1 SGHAT, CDR2 FQNNGV. The CDR3 sequence is CASTTDGQTYNEQFF. CDR3 bases: TGTGCCAGCACCACGGACGGACAGACCTACAATGAGCAGTTCTTC.

DNA of the CDR3: TGTGCCAGCTCCACAGGGAGTGCTTCGTACTTC. Translating it yields CASSTGSASYF. V and J are TRBV6-5 and TRBJ2-7; maybe TRBD1 (6 bases). CDR1 and CDR2 (germline): MNHEY, SVGAGI. V lost 8 bases and J 12 bases, leaving 17 bases between the germline ends. The CDR3 loop spans 11 amino acids.

The chain carries TRBV19 and TRBJ1-2, with a weak D call TRBD1 (5 bases). The CDR3 loop spans 13 amino acids. Looked up from germline, CDR1 is LNHDA and CDR2 is SQIVND (reference sequence). The V end was cut by 5 bases, the J end by 11 bases, with 18 bases between. The CDR3 bases are TGTGCCAGTAGTGTAACCGGGACTGGATGGTACACCTTC. Encoded protein: CASSVTGTGWYTF.

The chain employs TRBV15 and TRBJ1-1; 8 bases fit TRBD1. The V gene end was trimmed by 3 bases and the J gene end by 6 bases; junction bases not matched to a gene: 0. Germline V gives CDR1 LNHNV, CDR2 YYDKDF (reference sequence). The CDR3 extends over 12 amino acids. CDR3 sequence: CATSRTGAEAFF. Here the CDR3 DNA reads TGTGCCACCAGCAGGACAGGGGCTGAAGCTTTCTTT.

The rearrangement links TRBV9 to TRBJ2-3; 9 positions match TRBD2. Germline CDR1 is SGDLS and CDR2 is YYNGEE. The ends lost 4 bases at V and 7 bases at J; junction bases unmatched: 7. This CDR3 has 14 residues. CDR3 sequence: CASSTTSGVHTQYF. The CDR3 DNA sequence: TGTGCCAGCAGCACGACTAGCGGAGTGCATACGCAGTATTTT. Together with reference TRBV9 and TRBJ2-3, the CDR3 gives the full variable domain: DSGVTQTPKHLITATGQRVTLRCSPRSGDLSVYWYQQSLDQGLQFLIQYYNGEERAKGNILERFSAQQFPDLHSELNLSSLELGDSALYFCASSTTSGVHTQYFGPGTRLTVL.

The rearrangement uses TRBV19 and TRBJ1-1, with unresolved D. The CDR3 spans 14 residues. Germline CDR1 is LNHDA and CDR2 is SQIVND (reference sequence). V dropped 0 bases and J dropped 1 base, with 6 bases sitting between them. CDR3 nucleotide sequence: TGTGCCAGTAGTATAGAAGGAGGGAACACTGAAGCTTTCTTT. Its translation is CASSIEGGNTEAFF.

The chain combines TRBV19 with TRBJ2-1; possibly TRBD2 for D (6 bases). Trimming removed 4 bases from V and 4 bases from J, with 23 bases in between. The CDR3 consists of 18 residues. Germline V gene lookup returns CDR1 LNHDA and CDR2 SQIVND (reference sequence). CDR3 in amino acids: CASSTAGWEAPMYNEQFF. For the CDR3, the DNA is TGTGCCAGTAGTACCGCCGGTTGGGAGGCGCCGATGTACAATGAGCAGTTCTTC.

The rearrangement joins TRBV9 to TRBJ2-5; 11 bases fit TRBD2. The V segment lost 3 bases and the J segment 5 bases; nucleotides outside the gene matches: 6. The CDR3 consists of 15 residues. Germline CDR1 SGDLS, CDR2 YYNGEE. The CDR3: CASSGSGGALETQYF. The CDR3 DNA follows: TGTGCCAGCAGCGGTAGCGGGGGGGCCCTGGAGACCCAGTACTTC.

The chain uses TRBV7-2 and TRBJ1-5; 7 nucleotides agree with TRBD1. CDR3 size: 16 residues. Germline CDR1 reads SGHTA; CDR2 reads FQGNSA. The trim removed 3 bases at V and 5 bases at J, leaving 10 bases unmatched. Here the CDR3 reads CASSFWPARGDQPQHF. CDR3 nucleotide sequence: TGTGCCAGCAGCTTTTGGCCGGCCAGGGGGGATCAGCCCCAGCATTTT.

This clone was observed a single time. This chain uses TRBV15 with TRBJ2-1; 7 bases are shared with TRBD2. Looked up from germline, CDR1 is LNHNV and CDR2 is YYDKDF (reference sequence). V shed 3 bases, J shed 12 bases, and the junction held 11 bases outside the gene matches. This CDR3 contains 14 residues. In DNA form, the CDR3 reads TGTGCCACCAGCAGCCGACGACTAGCATCTAGGCAGTTCTTC. Translating it yields CATSSRRLASRQFF. The full variable domain, its missing parts supplied by reference TRBV15 and TRBJ2-1, is DAMVIQNPRYQVTQFGKPVTLSCSQTLNHNVMYWYQQKSSQAPKLLFHYYDKDFNNEADTPDNFQSRRPNTSFCFLDIRSPGLGDTAMYLCATSSRRLASRQFFGPGTRLTVL.

The V gene is TRBV7-2, the J gene TRBJ1-1; TRBD1 matches at 9 bases. The CDR3 has 14 amino acids. CDR1 and CDR2 from the germline V gene are SGHTA and FQGNSA. J was trimmed by 4 bases and V by 4 bases; bases with no gene match: 4. CDR3 nucleotides: TGTGCCAGCAGCTCGAGGACAGGGGCCACTGAAGCTTTCTTT. The encoded protein is CASSSRTGATEAFF.

This chain connects TRBV5-8 to TRBJ1-2, with D unresolved. Germline V CDR1 and CDR2: SGHTS, YDEGEE. The V gene lost 3 bases and the J gene lost 4 bases, with 10 bases spanning the gap. This CDR3 region has 13 residues. The CDR3 DNA reads as TGTGCCAGCAGCTCGGGTCTTCCCTATGGCTACACCTTC. It specifies CASSSGLPYGYTF.

V gene TRBV10-3 combines with J gene TRBJ1-2; D remains ambiguous. The CDR3 has 14 amino acids. The germline CDR1 and CDR2 sequences are ENHRY and SYGVKD. Trimming cost V 5 bases and J 3 bases, with 13 bases left between them. The DNA for the CDR3 is TGTGCCATCAGTCACGAGCGTCGCCACTATGGCTACACCTTC. It specifies CAISHERRHYGYTF.

This sequence joins TRBV27 and TRBJ2-1; D perhaps matches TRBD1 (5 bases). Per the germline V gene, CDR1 is MNHEY and CDR2 is SMNVEV (reference sequence). The CDR3 is 12 amino acids. Between the trimmed V and J ends, which lost 5 bases and 7 bases, there was a span of 9 bases. The CDR3 sequence is CASSPRDNEQFF. The CDR3, as DNA: TGTGCCAGCAGTCCCAGGGATAATGAGCAGTTCTTC.

The genes are TRBV15 and TRBJ1-2, with D unresolved. The CDR3 runs 14 residues. Trimming cost V 0 bases and J 2 bases, with 7 bases left between them. Germline loops: CDR1 LNHNV, CDR2 YYDKDF (reference sequence). In DNA form, the CDR3 reads TGTGCCACCAGCAGAGAGCCCAGGAACTATGGCTACACCTTC. It yields the protein CATSREPRNYGYTF.

The chain joins TRBV2 to TRBJ2-1; 7 positions agree with TRBD2. With V trimmed by 5 bases and J by 0 bases, 4 bases remained unmatched. Germline CDR1 and CDR2: SNHLY and FYNNEI. CDR3 length: 15 residues. DNA for the CDR3: TGTGCCAGCAGTACTAGCGCAAGCTCCTACAATGAGCAGTTCTTC. It is translated as CASSTSASSYNEQFF. The variable domain in full, with the rest retrieved from reference TRBV2 and TRBJ2-1, is EPEVTQTPSHQVTQMGQEVILRCVPISNHLYFYWYRQILGQKVEFLVSFYNNEISEKSEIFDDQFSVERPDGSNFTLKIRSTKLEDSAMYFCASSTSASSYNEQFFGPGTRLTVL.

This chain connects TRBV5-8 to TRBJ1-5, with unresolved D. The CDR3 is made up of 11 amino acids. CDR1 and CDR2 (germline): SGHTS, YDEGEE. V dropped 3 bases and J dropped 4 bases, with 2 bases sitting between them. The DNA for the CDR3 is TGTGCCAGCAGCTCAAATCAGCCCCAGCATTTT. It specifies CASSSNQPQHF.

The chain carries TRBV29-1 and TRBJ2-5, with D possibly TRBD2 on 6 matching bases. Germline-derived CDR1 and CDR2 are SQVTM and ANQGSEA. This CDR3 is 10 amino acids long. V shed 3 bases and J shed 11 bases, with 10 bases lying between them. Here the CDR3 DNA reads TGCAGCGTTGAGGAGGGCAAGCAGTACTTC. Translation gives CSVEEGKQYF.

The gene calls are TRBV30 and TRBJ1-4; D call uncertain. Germline assignment: CDR1 GTSNPN and CDR2 SVGIG (reference sequence). This CDR3 is built from 17 residues. V was shortened by 3 bases and J by 0 bases, with 17 bases between the two germline ends. CDR3 sequence (DNA): TGTGCCTGGAGGCCCCGGTGGGCTTTAGCAACTAATGAAAAACTGTTTTTT. It encodes CAWRPRWALATNEKLFF.